This T cell receptor beta chain stems from a study of OX40 agonist ivuxolimab in advanced cancers. Across the whole study: Those enrolled were around 87% male, with a mean age of 60 years and ages from roughly 23 to 79.

A history of autoimmune disease or systemic immunosuppression excluded patients. Points from the study as a whole: At doses 0.1 to 3.0 mg/kg, CD4+ and CD8+ clones expanded.

J gave up 3 bases and V 4 bases, and 9 bases lay outside the gene matches. The CDR3 sequence is 15 residues long. Per the germline V gene, CDR1 is SEHNR and CDR2 is FQNEAQ (reference sequence). A word on this clone: The antigen is undetermined.

TCRdb's table, derived via immunoSEQ multiplex PCR, lists solely in-frame clones and lacks some. The table has some 74,000 clones, roughly 88% seen once. Sequencing was performed on CD4+ or CD8+ T cells sorted from blood, taken in a trial of the OX40 agonist ivuxolimab. The chain uses TRBV7-9 and TRBJ2-7, with 7 positions matching TRBD2. The receptor's source is an adult with an advanced solid tumor such as melanoma, head and neck, liver or kidney cancer. CDR3 DNA sequence: TGTGCCAGCAGCTCCATCGAGCGGGGAGTCTACGAGCAGTACTTC. Amino acids: CASSSIERGVYEQYF.